This T cell receptor beta chain was sequenced in a study of cytomegalovirus exposure and HLA in healthy donors. PCR primers comprised 60 Vbeta and 13 Jbeta primers. Here immunoSEQ multiplex PCR was the method, and the copy in TCRdb shows in-frame clones only, minus some. The profile shows more than 150,000 clones, 82% of them singletons. V shed 5 bases and J shed 1 base, with 15 bases lying between them. The CDR3 contains 15 residues. Germline V CDR1 and CDR2: SEHNR, FQNEAQ (reference sequence). The V and J genes are TRBV7-9 and TRBJ2-7, with a possible D match to TRBD2 (7 bases). The clonotype was recovered from a man aged 35 to 55 in good health and CMV-seronegative. The specimen sequenced was PBMCs. The chain's CDR3 is CASSAAGAGSYEQYF. CDR3 DNA: TGTGCCAGCAGCGCGGCGGGGGCGGGTTCCTACGAGCAGTACTTC.